Below are 32 T cell receptor beta chains sequenced from a single sample in a study of CD8 T cells in Susac syndrome. RNA was extracted with the RNeasy kit, and a quantity of roughly 0.5 to 1 ug was reverse transcribed using random hexamers. One entry per CDR3 protein, called by TCRdb with MiXCR from the immunoSEQ multiplex PCR reads. In the table there are fewer than 35,000 distinct CDR3 sequences, 94% of which are singletons. The material sequenced was CD8+ T cells from PBMCs. These receptors originate from a human donor in good health.

CDR3 sequence reads: CASSLGWSDAFF. The CDR3 coding sequence is TGTGCCAGCAGCCTGGGGTGGAGTGACGCTTTCTTT. The chain has TRBV6-1 and TRBJ1-1; no reliable D call. Trimming shortened V by 6 bases and J by 11 bases, and 16 bases separated the two germline ends. The germline V gene encodes CDR1 MNHNS and CDR2 SASEGT. The CDR3 length is 12 residues.

The chain is built from TRBV12-3 or TRBV12-4 and TRBJ1-1; D is perhaps TRBD1 (5 bases). Trimming removed 3 bases from V and 0 bases from J, with 11 bases in between. This CDR3 has 15 amino acids. The CDR3 DNA reads TGTGCCAGCAGTTTTTACGACAGCCTGAACACTGAAGCTTTCTTT. Amino acids: CASSFYDSLNTEAFF.

This chain uses TRBV12-3 or TRBV12-4 with TRBJ1-4; the D is unclear. Trimming shortened V by 3 bases and J by 3 bases, and 17 bases separated the two germline ends. The CDR3 is 17 residues long. CDR3 region: CASSFSGPQSPNEKLFF. The CDR3 DNA follows: TGTGCCAGCAGTTTTTCCGGCCCGCAAAGCCCTAATGAAAAACTGTTTTTT.

The J gene is TRBJ2-2, the V gene TRBV24-1, with D possibly TRBD1 on 5 matching bases. The CDR3 runs to 12 residues. CDR1 and CDR2 from the germline V gene are KGHDR and SFDVKD. The V end was cut by 2 bases, the J end by 9 bases, with 6 bases between. The CDR3 DNA follows: TGTGCCACCAGTGATTGGGGCAGGGAGCTGTTTTTT. Its translation is CATSDWGRELFF.

The chain joins TRBV4-3 to TRBJ2-5, with TRBD2 identical over 8 bases. Germline-derived CDR1 and CDR2 are LGHNA and YSLEER. The length of the CDR3 is 14 residues. V lost 4 bases to trimming and J lost 5 bases; unmatched junction nucleotides: 6. CDR3 DNA sequence: TGCGCCAGCAGCCCCGGGACTAGTGGGGAGACCCAGTACTTC. Amino acid sequence: CASSPGTSGETQYF.

The V and J genes are TRBV7-9 and TRBJ2-1; TRBD2 aligns across 8 bases. With 5 bases clipped from V and 15 bases from J, the junction kept 15 bases outside the gene matches. CDR3 length: 14 amino acids. Germline CDR1 SEHNR, CDR2 FQNEAQ (reference sequence). The chain's CDR3 is CASSDGLAEGLGFF. In nucleotides, the CDR3 is TGTGCCAGCAGCGACGGACTAGCCGAGGGTCTTGGGTTCTTC.

This chain links TRBV7-9 with TRBJ2-2, with TRBD1 matching over 9 bases. Germline-derived CDR1 and CDR2 are SEHNR and FQNEAQ (reference sequence). The CDR3 sequence is 16 residues long. Trimming at V came to 6 bases and at J to 5 bases, leaving 10 bases not matched to a gene. CDR3 in amino acids: CASSYVGQGRTGELFF. CDR3 coding DNA: TGTGCCAGCAGTTACGTCGGACAGGGGAGGACCGGGGAGCTGTTTTTT.

The rearrangement uses TRBV29-1 and TRBJ2-7; 8 bases line up with TRBD1. Germline V gene sequence: CDR1 SQVTM, CDR2 ANQGSEA. Germline trimming cut 6 bases from V and 7 bases from J; bases unmatched to any gene: 14. This CDR3 region has 14 residues. This CDR3 reads CSVQGAGGSKEQYF. The CDR3 DNA sequence: TGCAGCGTCCAGGGGGCAGGGGGCTCGAAAGAGCAGTACTTC.

V is TRBV13 and J is TRBJ2-7; 7 bases align to TRBD1. V lost 5 bases and J lost 2; bases outside the gene matches: 9. CDR3 length: 15 amino acids. Germline V gene sequence: CDR1 PRHDT, CDR2 FYEKMQ (reference sequence). CDR3 loop: CASSLGDRGPYEQYF. CDR3 coding DNA: TGTGCCAGCAGCCTCGGGGACAGAGGTCCCTACGAGCAGTACTTC.

This clonotype was seen only a few times. This chain joins TRBV6-1 and TRBJ1-1; TRBD1 is a possible D gene (6 bases). The germline V gene encodes CDR1 MNHNS and CDR2 SASEGT. The CDR3 is made up of 14 amino acids. Trimming left V 6 bases short and J 1 base short, with 12 bases between. The CDR3 sequence: CASSLQGRNTEAFF. In DNA form, the CDR3 reads TGTGCCAGCAGCCTTCAGGGGCGGAACACTGAAGCTTTCTTT.

The chain has TRBV3-1 and TRBJ2-5; weak D call: TRBD1 (6 bases). The V and J ends lost 6 bases and 1 base respectively, with 15 bases between them. Germline-derived CDR1 and CDR2 are LGHDT and YNNKEL (reference sequence). This CDR3 is 15 amino acids long. In DNA, the CDR3 is TGTGCCAGCAGTCCAATCGGACAGCTCCAAGAGACCCAGTACTTC. It codes for CASSPIGQLQETQYF.

This chain links TRBV7-9 with TRBJ2-7; no reliable D call. The CDR3 runs 14 residues. The ends were cut back, 1 base at V and 2 bases at J, with 9 bases in the middle. From germline, CDR1 is SEHNR and CDR2 FQNEAQ (reference sequence). CDR3 bases: TGTGCCAGCAGCTTAGGGCAGGTAGCCTACGAGCAGTACTTC. It is translated as CASSLGQVAYEQYF.

The chain combines TRBV20-1 with TRBJ2-5, with a possible D match to TRBD2 (6 bases). Germline V gene lookup returns CDR1 DFQATT and CDR2 SNEGSKA (reference sequence). The CDR3 contains 11 residues. V shed 5 bases and J shed 7 bases, with 11 bases lying between them. The CDR3 loop is CSAGTGGTQYF. CDR3 bases: TGCAGTGCTGGCACCGGGGGGACCCAGTACTTC.

The rearrangement uses TRBV12-3 or TRBV12-4 and TRBJ2-3; TRBD2 might be the D (6 bases). Trimming stripped 5 bases from V and 2 bases from J, with 11 bases between. This CDR3 is built from 14 residues. The CDR3 spells CASSPGLSTDTQYF. The CDR3 DNA reads as TGTGCCAGCAGTCCGGGACTCTCCACAGATACGCAGTATTTT.

The rearrangement links TRBV12-3 or TRBV12-4 to TRBJ1-2; D remains unclear. The CDR3 spans 13 residues. Trimming removed 3 bases at V and 5 bases at J, with 10 bases between. CDR3 amino acids: CASSLATDYGYTF. CDR3 nucleotides: TGTGCCAGCAGTTTGGCCACGGATTATGGCTACACCTTC.

V and J are TRBV7-2 and TRBJ2-2; D is unclear. Germline assignment: CDR1 SGHTA and CDR2 FQGNSA. Deletions cut 5 bases from V and 1 base from J, with 8 bases between. This CDR3 comprises 14 residues. DNA for the CDR3: TGTGCCAGCAGCCCCCCAGGGAACACCGGGGAGCTGTTTTTT. Protein product: CASSPPGNTGELFF.

The gene calls are TRBV6-6 and TRBJ1-1, with 7 nucleotides matching TRBD1. Looked up from germline, CDR1 is MNHNY and CDR2 is SVGAGI (reference sequence). This CDR3 is 16 amino acids long. Germline trimming cut 5 bases from V and 0 bases from J; bases unmatched to any gene: 9. The CDR3 here is CASSDWIQGMNTEAFF. The CDR3 bases are TGTGCCAGCAGTGACTGGATACAGGGGATGAACACTGAAGCTTTCTTT.

The chain combines TRBV6-2 or TRBV6-3 with TRBJ2-3; D unclear. The CDR3 is 12 residues long. Trimming took off 2 bases at V and 9 bases at J, with 9 bases between the two ends. Per the germline V gene, CDR1 is MNHEY and CDR2 is SVGEGT. The CDR3 sequence is CASSYPTKTQYF. CDR3 in DNA: TGTGCCAGCAGTTACCCCACGAAGACGCAGTATTTT.

The V and J genes are TRBV5-1 and TRBJ1-3; D remains ambiguous. This CDR3 has 15 amino acids. CDR1 and CDR2 (germline): SGHRS, YFSETQ. The V end was cut by 3 bases, the J end by 0 bases, with 10 bases between. This CDR3 is CASSYGILSGNTIYF. The CDR3, as DNA: TGCGCCAGCAGCTATGGAATTCTCTCTGGAAACACCATATATTTT. The whole variable domain, filled in from reference TRBV5-1 and TRBJ1-3, reads KAGVTQTPRYLIKTRGQQVTLSCSPISGHRSVSWYQQTPGQGLQFLFEYFSETQRNKGNFPGRFSGRQFSNSRSEMNVSTLELGDSALYLCASSYGILSGNTIYFGEGSWLTVV.

The CDR3 loop reads CASSSRTGTGGVEQYF. CDR3 nucleotides: TGTGCCAGCAGCTCTAGGACCGGGACAGGGGGAGTCGAGCAGTACTTC. This chain links TRBV5-6 with TRBJ2-7, with 11 bases aligning to TRBD1. Germline V lookup: CDR1 SGHDT, CDR2 YYEEEE. This CDR3 is built from 16 residues. The V and J ends lost 3 bases and 6 bases, in that order; junction bases with no gene match: 11.

The rearrangement links TRBV25-1 to TRBJ2-7, with D possibly matching TRBD1 (6 bases). The CDR3 spans 14 residues. CDR1 is MGHDK and CDR2 is SYGVNS in the germline V gene. The V gene lost 1 base and the J gene lost 6 bases, with 13 bases spanning the gap. The CDR3 sequence is CASSESGRGGEQYF. The DNA of the CDR3 is TGTGCCAGCAGTGAATCAGGCAGGGGCGGCGAGCAGTACTTC.

The rearrangement links TRBV12-3 or TRBV12-4 to TRBJ1-1, with a tentative D call TRBD1 (5 bases). This CDR3 is 16 amino acids long. V was pared by 1 base and J by 1 base, with 13 bases between. CDR3 sequence: CASSLGAGQGNTEAFF. The CDR3 coding sequence is TGTGCCAGCAGTTTAGGAGCGGGTCAGGGGAACACTGAAGCTTTCTTT.

This chain joins TRBV12-3 or TRBV12-4 and TRBJ2-5; TRBD1 or TRBD2 may be the D gene (5 bases each). V was trimmed by 6 bases and J by 4 bases, leaving 12 bases between them. The CDR3 runs 13 residues. The CDR3 protein is CASSLRDRETQYF. In DNA form, the CDR3 reads TGTGCCAGCAGCCTCCGGGACCGAGAGACCCAGTACTTC.

The genes are TRBV10-3 and TRBJ1-1; no firm D call. The germline CDR1 and CDR2 sequences are ENHRY and SYGVKD. The CDR3 spans 13 residues. V was trimmed by 3 bases and J by 6 bases, leaving 11 bases between them. The CDR3 DNA follows: TGTGCCATCAGTGACCCTGGGGAGGCTGAAGCTTTCTTT. Protein product: CAISDPGEAEAFF.

The rearrangement links TRBV6-2 or TRBV6-3 to TRBJ1-1, with D unresolved. The CDR3 extends over 15 amino acids. The germline V and J ends were trimmed by 8 bases and 4 bases, with 20 bases remaining between them. Looked up from germline, CDR1 is MNHEY and CDR2 is SVGEGT. This CDR3 reads CASLIWRRDGTEAFF. In DNA, the CDR3 is TGTGCCAGCTTAATCTGGCGGAGGGATGGCACTGAAGCTTTCTTT.

This chain uses TRBV6-5 with TRBJ2-4; no reliable D call. The CDR3 length is 15 residues. With 0 bases removed from V and 0 bases from J, the gap between germline ends came to 6 bases. Germline V gives CDR1 MNHEY, CDR2 SVGAGI. CDR3 in amino acids: CASSYSRVAKNIQYF. In DNA form, the CDR3 reads TGTGCCAGCAGTTACTCTCGGGTAGCCAAAAACATTCAGTACTTC.

This rearrangement joins TRBV13 to TRBJ2-1; 11 positions match TRBD1. The CDR3 spans 15 residues. Trimming cost V 5 bases and J 4 bases; bases outside gene matches: 4. CDR1 is PRHDT, CDR2 FYEKMQ, per germline (reference sequence). The CDR3 DNA reads TGTGCCAGCAGCACGGACAGGGGGCTATACAATGAGCAGTTCTTC. It yields the protein CASSTDRGLYNEQFF.

The J gene is TRBJ1-1, the V gene TRBV20-1; D perhaps matches TRBD1 (5 bases). The CDR3 covers 13 residues. Germline V gene sequence: CDR1 DFQATT, CDR2 SNEGSKA (reference sequence). V gave up 6 bases and J gave up 8 bases, with 19 bases separating them. CDR3 region: CSATGALLREAFF. The CDR3 DNA sequence: TGCAGTGCAACAGGAGCCCTTTTGAGGGAAGCTTTCTTT.

This clonotype is a singleton in its sample. The genes are TRBV6-2 or TRBV6-3 and TRBJ2-7, with 10 bases aligning to TRBD1. Germline V lookup: CDR1 MNHEY, CDR2 SVGEGT. V lost 5 bases to trimming and J lost 5 bases; unmatched junction nucleotides: 12. The CDR3 consists of 16 residues. The CDR3: CASSTPTGTGAHEQYF. CDR3 coding DNA: TGTGCCAGCAGTACCCCCACCGGGACAGGGGCCCACGAGCAGTACTTC.

The chain has TRBV12-5 and TRBJ2-2, with D perhaps given as TRBD1 or TRBD2 (5 bases each). Per the germline V gene, CDR1 is LGHNT and CDR2 is FRNRAP. The CDR3 totals 13 residues. Trimming cost V 7 bases and J 5 bases, with 11 bases left between them. The CDR3 spells CASADWGTGELFF. The CDR3, as DNA: TGTGCTAGTGCCGACTGGGGGACCGGGGAGCTGTTTTTT.

The V gene is TRBV7-9, the J gene TRBJ2-7, with D possibly being TRBD1 (5 bases). This CDR3 comprises 17 residues. Trimming removed 5 bases at V and 2 bases at J, with 22 bases between. CDR1 and CDR2 (germline): SEHNR, FQNEAQ (reference sequence). As DNA, the CDR3 is TGTGCCAGCAGCCCCCAGATCTCAGGGCGCTTCCCCTACGAGCAGTACTTC. It codes for CASSPQISGRFPYEQYF.

The CDR3 DNA reads TGTGCCAGCAGCTTAACGATGGGCAACACTGAAGCTTTCTTT. The encoded protein is CASSLTMGNTEAFF. The chain recombines TRBV11-2 with TRBJ1-1; no definite D call. The V end was cut by 2 bases, the J end by 2 bases, with 9 bases between. The CDR3 is made up of 14 amino acids. Germline V gene data show CDR1 as SGHAT and CDR2 as FQNNGV.